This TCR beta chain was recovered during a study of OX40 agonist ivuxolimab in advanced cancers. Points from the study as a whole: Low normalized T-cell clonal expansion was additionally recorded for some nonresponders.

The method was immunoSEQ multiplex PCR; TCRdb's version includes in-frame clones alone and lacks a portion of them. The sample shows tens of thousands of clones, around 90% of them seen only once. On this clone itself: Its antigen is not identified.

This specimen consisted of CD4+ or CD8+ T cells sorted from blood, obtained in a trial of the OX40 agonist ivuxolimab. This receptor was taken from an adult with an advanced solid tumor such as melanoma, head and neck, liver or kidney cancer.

The CDR3 sequence: CASSQDLVTEAFF. CDR3 DNA: TGTGCCAGCAGCCAAGATCTGGTCACTGAAGCTTTCTTT. The rearrangement uses TRBV14 and TRBJ1-1; D is undetermined. Trimming removed 0 bases from V and 4 bases from J, with 6 bases in between. CDR1 SGHDN and CDR2 FVKESK come from the germline V gene. The CDR3 has 13 residues.